A selection of T cell receptor beta chains follows, all from one sample in a study of radiotherapy plus CTLA-4 blockade in lung cancer. Repertoires were generated with immunoSEQ multiplex PCR, while TCRdb's copy carries only in-frame clones and drops some. Here the sample spans approximately 83,000 clones, more than 60% being singletons. This sample comprised peripheral blood, obtained from a patient treated with radiotherapy plus ipilimumab. All receptors derive from a human donor with non-small cell lung cancer who had a partial response to radiotherapy plus ipilimumab. Some clones in this sample may be carry-over from other donors' samples. Each CDR3 is given with its conserved first and last residue. The order of the fields is J gene, D gene, V gene, clone size, CDR3 DNA, CDR3 protein. The D gene is left open where the match is weak. For some rows the clone size is stated as once, few or many, or as a class when expanded; others skip it.

TRBJ1-1 NA TRBV9 NA TGTGCCAGCAGCGTCGGGGGTCGGACTGAAGCTTTCTTT CASSVGGRTEAFF
TRBJ2-5 TRBD2 TRBV29-1 NA TGCAGCGTCCAAGGACTAGCGGGGGAGACCCAGTACTTC CSVQGLAGETQYF
TRBJ2-7 TRBD2 TRBV7-9 few TGTGCCAGCAGCTTATGGCTAGCGGGGAAATCCTACGAGCAGTACTTC CASSLWLAGKSYEQYF
TRBJ2-2 NA TRBV5-1 NA TGCGCCAGCAGCCCGGCGGGGGACCCGGGGACAGGGGAGCTGTTTTTT CASSPAGDPGTGELFF
TRBJ2-7 TRBD1 TRBV10-2 NA TGCGCCAGCAGCCCCGGACAGGGTGGGGGATACGAGCAGTACTTC CASSPGQGGGYEQYF
TRBJ1-4 TRBD1 TRBV28 NA TGTGCCAGCAGTTCCCAGGGGGCGGGTGGTGAAAAACTGTTTTTT CASSSQGAGGEKLFF
TRBJ1-1 TRBD1 TRBV5-1 NA TGCGCCAGCAGCTTGGGGGGACAGCCGCGTGAAGCTTTCTTT CASSLGGQPREAFF
TRBJ1-6 NA TRBV6-5 NA TGTGCCAGCAGTTTCGACGGACAGTGGGGTTCACCCCTCCACTTT CASSFDGQWGSPLHF
TRBJ2-3 TRBD2 TRBV11-3 NA TGTGCCAGCAGATCACTAGCGGGGAGCACAGATACGCAGTATTTT CASRSLAGSTDTQYF
TRBJ2-3 TRBD2 TRBV7-8 NA TGTGCCAGCAGCCGTAGCGGGAGAGGGGATACGCAGTATTTT CASSRSGRGDTQYF
TRBJ2-7 TRBD2 TRBV10-1 NA TGCGCCAGCAGGAGACTAGCTGTTTACGAGCAGTACTTC CASRRLAVYEQYF
TRBJ1-2 NA TRBV28 NA TGTGCCAGCAGTTCCCGACAGACAGTTTCGGCCTATGGCTACACCTTC CASSSRQTVSAYGYTF
TRBJ1-6 NA TRBV6-1 NA TGTGCCAGCAGAGACAGGTTTAATTCACCCCTCCACTTT CASRDRFNSPLHF
TRBJ1-2 TRBD1 TRBV19 once TGTGCCAGTAAACCTACAGGGGCCTTTATGTATGGCTACACCTTC CASKPTGAFMYGYTF
TRBJ2-3 TRBD1 TRBV5-1 NA TGCGCCAGCAGCTTGCAGGGGGCTAGCACAGATACGCAGTATTTT CASSLQGASTDTQYF
TRBJ2-2 TRBD2 TRBV7-9 once TGTGCCAGCAGCTCTCCGGGGGGGCAGGCCGGGGAGCTGTTTTTT CASSSPGGQAGELFF
TRBJ1-1 NA TRBV19 once TGTGCCAGTAGTCCAAATAGCTACGCTGAAGCTTTCTTT CASSPNSYAEAFF
TRBJ2-7 NA TRBV6-5 NA TGTGCCAGCAGAGAACCCGGGACACCCGGGGAGCAGTACTTC CASREPGTPGEQYF
TRBJ2-5 TRBD2 TRBV2 NA TGTGCCAGCAGTGTAGCTAGCGGGTACCAAGAGACCCAGTACTTC CASSVASGYQETQYF
TRBJ2-3 NA TRBV21-1 NA TGTGCCAGCAGCAAAGAACCAGGGACAATGGATACGCAGTATTTT CASSKEPGTMDTQYF
TRBJ2-7 NA TRBV29-1 NA TGCAGCGCCCACAGCTCCGGTGCCGGAGGGCAGTACTTC CSAHSSGAGGQYF
TRBJ1-1 NA TRBV4-1 NA TGCGCCAGCAGCCAAGAAGGGGCGGGGGGCTCTGAAGCTTTCTTT CASSQEGAGGSEAFF
TRBJ2-1 NA TRBV25-1 once TGTGCCAGCAGTGACGATAGGCGGAGCTCCTACAATGAGCAGTTCTTC CASSDDRRSSYNEQFF
TRBJ2-1 NA TRBV11-3 once TGTGCCAGCAAGAAAGAGGACAGCTACAATGAGCAGTTCTTC CASKKEDSYNEQFF
TRBJ2-7 TRBD1 TRBV5-8 NA TGTGCCAGCAGCAAGGGACAGCAACTCTACGAGCAGTACTTC CASSKGQQLYEQYF
TRBJ2-3 NA TRBV5-4 NA TGTGCCAGCAGCAACGGACTTGCCACCGTTCCCACAGATACGCAGTATTTT CASSNGLATVPTDTQYF
TRBJ2-3 TRBD2 TRBV18 NA TGTGCCAGCTCACCATTAGCGGGAGGGTCAGATACGCAGTATTTT CASSPLAGGSDTQYF
TRBJ2-7 NA TRBV18 NA TGTGCCAGCTCACCACCCCTCGGGGGGCAGTACTTC CASSPPLGGQYF
TRBJ2-1 TRBD2 TRBV5-5 few TGTGCCAGCAGCTTAGCGGGAGGGCGCTACAATGAGCAGTTCTTC CASSLAGGRYNEQFF
TRBJ2-1 TRBD2 TRBV6-5 NA TGTGCCAGCAGTTACTCTGCGACTAGCGGGCCCCATGAGCAGTTCTTC CASSYSATSGPHEQFF
TRBJ2-2 TRBD2 TRBV7-8 NA TGTGCCAGCCGGGACTATAACACCGGGGAGCTGTTTTTT CASRDYNTGELFF
TRBJ2-7 NA TRBV7-2 NA TGTGCCAGCAGCTTAGGCAACCAGCCGGGCGAGCAGTACTTC CASSLGNQPGEQYF
TRBJ1-2 NA TRBV28 few TGTGCCAGCAGTTTATCAAGGGGTGGCTACACCTTC CASSLSRGGYTF
TRBJ1-5 NA TRBV2 NA TGTGCCAGCAGTGGTTGGAGGGGCAGAACGATTAGCAATCAGCCCCAGCATTTT CASSGWRGRTISNQPQHF
TRBJ2-2 TRBD1 TRBV29-1 NA TGCAGCGTTGAAAAGGGACAGGGGGCCGGGGAGCTGTTTTTT CSVEKGQGAGELFF
TRBJ2-1 NA TRBV11-2 few TGTGCCAGCAGCTTCAGCAGCGATGAGCAGTTCTTC CASSFSSDEQFF
TRBJ1-1 NA TRBV7-2 NA TGTGCCAGCAGCTTCACCGGGTCGGCTGAAGCTTTCTTT CASSFTGSAEAFF
TRBJ2-5 NA TRBV28 few TGTGCCAGCAGTTCCTATAGCGGCCTCGAGACCCAGTACTTC CASSSYSGLETQYF
TRBJ1-2 NA TRBV6-5 NA TGTGCCAGCAGGCCCGGACAGCGGGGCTATGGCTACACCTTC CASRPGQRGYGYTF
TRBJ1-6 TRBD1 TRBV19 NA TGTGCCAGTAGTATAGGGACCGACAGGGTGCTTTCACCCCTCCACTTT CASSIGTDRVLSPLHF
TRBJ2-2 NA TRBV21-1 NA TGTGCCAGCAGTACACTAGCGGAGAACACCGGGGAGCTGTTTTTT CASSTLAENTGELFF
TRBJ1-5 TRBD1 TRBV28 NA TGTGCCAGCAGTACCTTAGACAGGGGGGATGGCAATCAGCCCCAGCATTTT CASSTLDRGDGNQPQHF
TRBJ1-6 TRBD1 TRBV2 NA TGTGCCAGCAGTGGGTTGACAGGGCGACTTCCTAATTCACCCCTCCACTTT CASSGLTGRLPNSPLHF
TRBJ2-7 NA TRBV7-9 NA TGTGCCAGCAGCTTAGCTGGGGCCGTCCACCAAACCTTCTACGAGCAGTACTTC CASSLAGAVHQTFYEQYF
TRBJ2-7 TRBD2 TRBV6-5 NA TGTGCCAGCAGTGGGACTAGCGGAAACTACGAGCAGTACTTC CASSGTSGNYEQYF
TRBJ2-3 TRBD1 TRBV5-1 NA TGCGCCAGCAGCTTCTCAGGGGGCACTTCCACAGATACGCAGTATTTT CASSFSGGTSTDTQYF
TRBJ2-7 TRBD1 TRBV10-2 NA TGCGCCAGCAGTGAGCCAGCCGGGACAGGGGGCCACGAGCAGTACTTC CASSEPAGTGGHEQYF
TRBJ2-2 NA TRBV27 NA TGTGCCAGCAGTTTAAGGGGAACCGGGGAGCTGTTTTTT CASSLRGTGELFF
TRBJ1-1 TRBD1 TRBV7-2 NA TGTGCCAGCAGCTTTGACAGGGTGAACACTGAAGCTTTCTTT CASSFDRVNTEAFF
TRBJ1-3 NA TRBV10-2 NA TGCGCCAGCCGGAACAGCCTCGGAAACACCATATATTTT CASRNSLGNTIYF
TRBJ1-4 NA TRBV30 NA TGTGCCTGGAGTCCGGACAGTAACGAAAAACTGTTTTTT CAWSPDSNEKLFF
TRBJ2-1 NA TRBV5-4 NA TGTGCCAGCAGCCCGACTAGGGGCAAAAGTGGGGGGTACAATGAGCAGTTCTTC CASSPTRGKSGGYNEQFF
TRBJ2-7 NA TRBV7-9 once TGTGCCAGCAGTAATCCAATGGACACCGAAACATTCTACGAGCAGTACTTC CASSNPMDTETFYEQYF